This T cell receptor (beta chain) is from a study of T cells in Graves' hyperthyroidism and ophthalmopathy. The authors deemed Graves' hyperthyroidism stable absent ophthalmopathy progression within 18 months. Diagnostic assessment was based on clinical symptoms, serum thyroxine and TRAb, thyroid ultrasound and orbital computed tomography. This clonotype appeared many times. RNA transcripts were the template for amplifying TCR beta CDR3 regions. First-round RT-PCR of the TCR CDR3 relied on the HTBI primer set. TCRdb independently ran MiXCR on the multiplex PCR reads; one entry per CDR3 protein. Of 500,000 to 550,000 distinct CDR3 sequences in the sample, 20% to 25% were seen once. The receptor comes from a man between 18 and 35 years old with Graves' hyperthyroidism. The specimen was blood.

The CDR3 is CASSRWTVTNTEAFF. The CDR3 DNA is TGTGCCAGCAGTCGATGGACAGTGACGAACACTGAAGCTTTCTTT. The chain carries TRBV6-1 and TRBJ1-1; D may be TRBD1 (6 bases). V lost 5 bases and J lost 1, with 14 bases in between. The CDR3 length is 15 residues. Germline lookup yields CDR1 MNHNS and CDR2 SASEGT.